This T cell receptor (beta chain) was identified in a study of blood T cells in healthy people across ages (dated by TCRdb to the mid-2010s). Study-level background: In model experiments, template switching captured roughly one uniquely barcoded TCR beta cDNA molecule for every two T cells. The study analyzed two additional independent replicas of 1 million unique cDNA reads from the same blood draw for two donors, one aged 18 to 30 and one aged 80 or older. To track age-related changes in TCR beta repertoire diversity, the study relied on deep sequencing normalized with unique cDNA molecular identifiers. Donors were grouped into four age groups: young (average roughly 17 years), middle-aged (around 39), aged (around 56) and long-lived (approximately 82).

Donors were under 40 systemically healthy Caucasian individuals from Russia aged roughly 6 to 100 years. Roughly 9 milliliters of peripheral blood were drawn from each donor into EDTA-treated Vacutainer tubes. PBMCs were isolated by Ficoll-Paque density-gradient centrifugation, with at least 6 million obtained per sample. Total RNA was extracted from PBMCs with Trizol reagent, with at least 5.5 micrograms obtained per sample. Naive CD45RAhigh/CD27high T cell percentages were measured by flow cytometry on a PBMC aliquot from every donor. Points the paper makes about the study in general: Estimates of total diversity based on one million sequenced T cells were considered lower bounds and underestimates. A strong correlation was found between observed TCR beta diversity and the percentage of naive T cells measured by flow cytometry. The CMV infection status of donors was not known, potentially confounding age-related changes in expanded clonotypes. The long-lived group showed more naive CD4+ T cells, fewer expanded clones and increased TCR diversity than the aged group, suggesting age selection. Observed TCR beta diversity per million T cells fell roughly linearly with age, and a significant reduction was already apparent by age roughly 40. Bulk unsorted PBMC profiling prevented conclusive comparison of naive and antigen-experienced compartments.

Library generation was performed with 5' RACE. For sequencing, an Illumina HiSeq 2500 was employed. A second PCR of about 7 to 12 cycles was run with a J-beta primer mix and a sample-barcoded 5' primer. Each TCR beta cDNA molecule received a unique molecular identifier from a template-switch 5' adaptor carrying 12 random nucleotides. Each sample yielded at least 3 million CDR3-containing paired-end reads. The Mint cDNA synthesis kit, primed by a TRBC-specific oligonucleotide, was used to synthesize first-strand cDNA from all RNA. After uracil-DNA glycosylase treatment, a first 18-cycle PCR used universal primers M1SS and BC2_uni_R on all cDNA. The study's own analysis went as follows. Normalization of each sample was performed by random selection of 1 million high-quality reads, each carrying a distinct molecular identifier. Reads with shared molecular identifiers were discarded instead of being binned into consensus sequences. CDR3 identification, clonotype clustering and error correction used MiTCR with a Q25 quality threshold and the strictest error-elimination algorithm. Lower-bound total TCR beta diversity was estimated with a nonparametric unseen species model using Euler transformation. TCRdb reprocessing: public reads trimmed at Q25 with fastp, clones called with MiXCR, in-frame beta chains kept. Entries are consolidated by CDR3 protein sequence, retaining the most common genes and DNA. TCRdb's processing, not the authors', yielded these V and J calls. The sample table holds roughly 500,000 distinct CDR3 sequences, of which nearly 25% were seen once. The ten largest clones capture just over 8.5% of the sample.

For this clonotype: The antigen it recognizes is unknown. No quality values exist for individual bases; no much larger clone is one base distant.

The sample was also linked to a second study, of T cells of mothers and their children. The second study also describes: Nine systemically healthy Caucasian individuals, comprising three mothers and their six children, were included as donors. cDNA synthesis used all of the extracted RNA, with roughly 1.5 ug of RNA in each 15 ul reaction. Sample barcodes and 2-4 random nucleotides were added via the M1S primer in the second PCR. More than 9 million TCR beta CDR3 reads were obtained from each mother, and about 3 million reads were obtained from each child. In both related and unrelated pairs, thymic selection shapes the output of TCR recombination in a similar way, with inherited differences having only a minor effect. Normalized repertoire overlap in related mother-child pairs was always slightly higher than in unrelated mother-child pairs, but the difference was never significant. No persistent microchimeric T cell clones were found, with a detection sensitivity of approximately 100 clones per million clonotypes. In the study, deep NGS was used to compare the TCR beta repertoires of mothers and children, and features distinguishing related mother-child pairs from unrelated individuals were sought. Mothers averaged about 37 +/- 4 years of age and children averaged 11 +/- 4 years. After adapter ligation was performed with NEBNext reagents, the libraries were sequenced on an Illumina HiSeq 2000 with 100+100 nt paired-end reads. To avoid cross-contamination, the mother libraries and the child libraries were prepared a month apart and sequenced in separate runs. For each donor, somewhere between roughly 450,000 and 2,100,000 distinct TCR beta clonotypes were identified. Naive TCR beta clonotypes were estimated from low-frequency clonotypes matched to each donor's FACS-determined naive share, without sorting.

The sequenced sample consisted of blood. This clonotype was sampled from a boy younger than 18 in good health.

Here is the DNA: TGTGCCAGCAACCGGGGGGTGGAGCAGTTCTTC. This gives the protein CASNRGVEQFF. The chain is encoded by TRBV27 joined to TRBJ2-1; 7 bases in the junction line up with TRBD2. Here V drops 7 bases and J drops 10 bases, and the junction holds 4 bases not matched to any gene. CDR1 and CDR2, looked up from the germline V gene (reference sequence), are MNHEY and SMNVEV. The CDR3, from cysteine to phenylalanine, totals 11 residues. This entry keeps only the CDR3 DNA: 33 bases, framed from base 1.